This T cell receptor (beta chain) came from a study of blood T cells in healthy people across ages. About the study: There was about one barcoded beta molecule captured by template switching per two T cells. Study-level findings and limits: Any changes in expanded clonotypes were possibly confounded, as donor CMV status remained unknown. Diversity was estimated from one million T cells, and these estimates were considered underestimates.

With a J-beta primer mix and a sample-barcoded 5' primer, a second PCR ran about 6 to 11 cycles. MiXCR, run by TCRdb on the 5' RACE reads, gives a single entry per CDR3 protein. The data show hundreds of thousands of distinct CDR3 sequences, under 30% seen once. Ten or more counts support this clonotype. Antigen unknown. Healthy individuals of Caucasian origin from Russia, aged about 6 to 90, served as donors. Losses at the gene ends were 2 bases for V and 7 bases for J; bases not matched to a gene: 11. The CDR3 is 16 amino acids. The TCR originated in a woman older than 75 in good health. Input material: blood. The rearrangement uses TRBV12-3 or TRBV12-4 and TRBJ2-5; 9 nucleotides align to TRBD1. CDR3 sequence (DNA): TGTGCCAGCAGTTTATGGGGGACAGGGTCTAAAGCGACCCAGTACTTC. It specifies CASSLWGTGSKATQYF.